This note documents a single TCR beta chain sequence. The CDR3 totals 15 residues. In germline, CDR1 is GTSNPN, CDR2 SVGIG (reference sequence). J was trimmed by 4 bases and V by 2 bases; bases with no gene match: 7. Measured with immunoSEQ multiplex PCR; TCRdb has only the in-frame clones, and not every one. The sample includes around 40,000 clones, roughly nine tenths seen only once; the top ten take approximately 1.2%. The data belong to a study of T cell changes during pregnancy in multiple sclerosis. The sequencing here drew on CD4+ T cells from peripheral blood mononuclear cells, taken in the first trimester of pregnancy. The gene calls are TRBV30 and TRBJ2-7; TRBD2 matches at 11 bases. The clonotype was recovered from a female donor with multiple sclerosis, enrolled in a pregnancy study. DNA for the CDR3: TGTGCCTGGAGTTTCAAACTAGCGGGAGTTTACGAGCAGTACTTC. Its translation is CAWSFKLAGVYEQYF.